These 21 T cell receptor beta chains share one sample of origin, sequenced in a study of T cell responses to AZD1222 COVID-19 vaccine. The table came from immunoSEQ multiplex PCR; TCRdb's copy has only in-frame clones and leaves some out. Among 150,000 to 200,000 clones listed, about 90% were seen once. The starting material was peripheral blood, obtained 28 days after the second AZD1222 dose. These receptors were collected from an adult who received the AZD1222 COVID-19 vaccine.

The V gene is TRBV2, the J gene TRBJ1-1; D is ambiguous. This CDR3 region has 14 residues. Germline V gene lookup returns CDR1 SNHLY and CDR2 FYNNEI. V lost 7 bases and J 0 bases, leaving 12 bases between the germline ends. CDR3 sequence reads: CASTDGRMNTEAFF. In DNA form, the CDR3 reads TGTGCCAGCACCGACGGGAGGATGAACACTGAAGCTTTCTTT.

The V call is TRBV29-1, the J call TRBJ2-5; D uncertain. In germline, CDR1 is SQVTM, CDR2 ANQGSEA. Trimming removed 4 bases from V and 1 base from J, with 7 bases in between. The length of the CDR3 is 12 residues. The CDR3 region has the DNA TGCAGCGTTGGTACAGCCCAAGAGACCCAGTACTTC. It translates to CSVGTAQETQYF.

The chain is built from TRBV2 and TRBJ2-1; a weak D match, TRBD2 (5 bases). The CDR3 extends over 14 amino acids. CDR1 is SNHLY and CDR2 is FYNNEI in the germline V gene. The V end lost 4 bases, the J end lost 3 bases, and 10 bases lay between the germline ends. CDR3 sequence: CASSVDGDYNEQFF. DNA of the CDR3: TGTGCCAGCAGTGTCGACGGGGACTACAATGAGCAGTTCTTC.

The chain employs TRBV10-3 and TRBJ1-3, with D possibly TRBD1 on 6 matching bases. Deletions cut 6 bases from V and 2 bases from J, with 11 bases between. This CDR3 is 14 amino acids long. Germline V gene lookup returns CDR1 ENHRY and CDR2 SYGVKD. The CDR3 sequence is CAIRQGPPGNTIYF. CDR3 nucleotides: TGTGCCATCAGGCAGGGGCCCCCTGGAAACACCATATATTTT.

The genes are TRBV19 and TRBJ1-3; D not resolved. CDR1 and CDR2 from the germline V gene are LNHDA and SQIVND (reference sequence). The CDR3 is made up of 16 amino acids. Trimming pared 6 bases from V and 0 bases from J, leaving 15 bases between. The CDR3 DNA follows: TGTGCCAGTAGCGCGGAACCCATACACTCTGGAAACACCATATATTTT. This gives the protein CASSAEPIHSGNTIYF.

This chain links TRBV7-8 with TRBJ1-2, with D maybe TRBD1 (5 bases). The germline V gene has CDR1 SGHVS and CDR2 FQNEAQ. The V end lost 1 base, the J end lost 2 bases, and 8 bases lay between the germline ends. This CDR3 contains 14 residues. The chain's CDR3 is CASSLEAGNYGYTF. CDR3 in DNA: TGTGCCAGCAGCTTAGAGGCAGGGAACTATGGCTACACCTTC.

V is TRBV6-1 and J is TRBJ1-3, with D possibly being TRBD1 (5 bases). Between the trimmed V and J ends, which lost 3 bases and 0 bases, there was a span of 9 bases. This CDR3 has 15 residues. Germline V gene data show CDR1 as MNHNS and CDR2 as SASEGT. CDR3 sequence reads: CASSENRHSGNTIYF. CDR3 DNA sequence: TGTGCCAGCAGTGAGAACAGGCACTCTGGAAACACCATATATTTT.

The rearrangement links TRBV7-2 to TRBJ1-5; 10 bases are shared with TRBD1. Trimming removed 1 base from V and 0 bases from J; junction bases left unmatched: 6. Germline V gene sequence: CDR1 SGHTA, CDR2 FQGNSA. The CDR3 runs to 18 residues. The CDR3 nucleotides read TGTGCCAGCAGCTTAGGAGGGACAGGGGTAGGTAGCAATCAGCCCCAGCATTTT. Its protein is CASSLGGTGVGSNQPQHF.

The chain is built from TRBV11-2 and TRBJ1-2; D is unresolved. V gave up 5 bases and J gave up 6 bases, with 13 bases separating them. The CDR3 is made up of 13 amino acids. Germline CDR1 reads SGHAT; CDR2 reads FQNNGV. CDR3 residues: CASSPILADGYTF. The CDR3 nucleotides read TGTGCCAGCAGCCCCATTCTTGCAGATGGCTACACCTTC.

The chain combines TRBV7-9 with TRBJ1-2; 7 bases are shared with TRBD1. Germline values: CDR1 SEHNR, CDR2 FQNEAQ (reference sequence). This CDR3 has 14 amino acids. V dropped 2 bases and J dropped 9; count of bases not matched to a gene: 9. DNA of the CDR3: TGTGCCAGCAGCTTACCCACAGGGGCCGTGCGCTACACCTTC. It encodes CASSLPTGAVRYTF.

The V call is TRBV20-1, the J call TRBJ1-2; D gene unclear. Germline loops: CDR1 DFQATT, CDR2 SNEGSKA (reference sequence). Trimming took off 3 bases at V and 4 bases at J, with 12 bases between the two ends. CDR3 size: 13 residues. The CDR3 loop is CSASVGTSYGYTF. The DNA for the CDR3 is TGCAGTGCTAGTGTCGGAACCAGCTATGGCTACACCTTC.

The rearrangement uses TRBV6-2 or TRBV6-3 and TRBJ1-2; TRBD1 might be the D (5 bases). Germline CDR1 reads MNHEY; CDR2 reads SVGEGT. This CDR3 is 14 amino acids long. With 4 bases removed from V and 0 bases from J, the gap between germline ends came to 9 bases. The CDR3 region has the DNA TGTGCCAGCAGTTCATCGACAGCTAACTATGGCTACACCTTC. Its translation: CASSSSTANYGYTF.

This chain connects TRBV5-1 to TRBJ2-2, with 10 bases that match TRBD1. The CDR3 covers 15 residues. The ends lost 3 bases at V and 6 bases at J; junction bases unmatched: 5. Germline V gives CDR1 SGHRS, CDR2 YFSETQ. DNA for the CDR3: TGCGCCAGCAGCTCACGGACAGGGGGACCCGGGGAGCTGTTTTTT. This gives the protein CASSSRTGGPGELFF. Using reference TRBV5-1 and TRBJ2-2 for the parts outside the CDR3, the full variable domain is KAGVTQTPRYLIKTRGQQVTLSCSPISGHRSVSWYQQTPGQGLQFLFEYFSETQRNKGNFPGRFSGRQFSNSRSEMNVSTLELGDSALYLCASSSRTGGPGELFFGEGSRLTVL.

This chain uses TRBV10-2 with TRBJ1-5; perhaps TRBD1 as D (5 bases). This CDR3 comprises 16 residues. V lost 0 bases and J lost 2, with 11 bases in between. Germline V gene data show CDR1 as WSHSY and CDR2 as SAAADI. DNA of the CDR3: TGCGCCAGCAGTGAGTCGATTGGGGCAGGCAATCAGCCCCAGCATTTT. Residues: CASSESIGAGNQPQHF.

The CDR3 protein is CASSYPGNQPQHF. As DNA, the CDR3 is TGTGCCAGCAGCTACCCAGGGAATCAGCCCCAGCATTTT. V and J are TRBV7-2 and TRBJ1-5; the D gene is possibly TRBD1 (5 bases). Germline CDR1 reads SGHTA; CDR2 reads FQGNSA. CDR3 length: 13 residues. V gave up 4 bases and J gave up 4 bases, with 8 bases separating them.

V and J are TRBV6-5 and TRBJ1-2; no definite D call. CDR1 MNHEY and CDR2 SVGAGI come from the germline V gene. V was pared by 8 bases and J by 5 bases, with 15 bases between. This CDR3 has 13 amino acids. CDR3 in DNA: TGTGCCAGCCGTCGGGCAGAGGCATATGGCTACACCTTC. It translates to CASRRAEAYGYTF.

The V call is TRBV18, the J call TRBJ1-5; 11 nucleotides align to TRBD1. Per the germline V gene, CDR1 is KGHSH and CDR2 is LQKENI. Losses at the gene ends were 3 bases for V and 7 bases for J; bases not matched to a gene: 5. The CDR3 has 15 residues. Here the CDR3 reads CASSPPGQGDQPQHF. In DNA, the CDR3 is TGTGCCAGCTCACCTCCGGGACAGGGGGACCAGCCCCAGCATTTT.

The rearrangement uses TRBV6-5 and TRBJ1-5; perhaps TRBD1 as D (5 bases). This CDR3 comprises 16 residues. The germline V gene has CDR1 MNHEY and CDR2 SVGAGI. Trimming removed 0 bases at V and 5 bases at J, with 14 bases between. This CDR3 reads CASSYSGDSIDQPQHF. CDR3 DNA sequence: TGTGCCAGCAGTTACTCCGGCGACAGTATCGATCAGCCCCAGCATTTT.

As for this clone: Other DNA sequences within the sample encode an identical CDR3. This chain connects TRBV6-5 to TRBJ1-3; no firm D call. The CDR3 totals 14 residues. V lost 6 bases, J lost 1 base, and 10 bases lay in between. Germline V gene sequence: CDR1 MNHEY, CDR2 SVGAGI. DNA of the CDR3: TGTGCCAGCAGCCTGACCGTTTCTGGAAACACCATATATTTT. Translation: CASSLTVSGNTIYF.

The V call is TRBV10-3, the J call TRBJ1-1; D unclear. There are 13 residues in the CDR3. V lost 0 bases to trimming and J lost 1 base, with 3 bases between them. Germline V gene lookup returns CDR1 ENHRY and CDR2 SYGVKD. CDR3 sequence (DNA): TGTGCCATCAGTGAGTCGGCGAACACTGAAGCTTTCTTT. As protein: CAISESANTEAFF.

Here the CDR3 reads CASSILRGQKNTEAFF. The CDR3 coding sequence is TGTGCCAGTAGTATTTTACGCGGTCAGAAGAACACTGAAGCTTTCTTT. This chain uses TRBV19 with TRBJ1-1; D gene unclear. V gave up 3 bases and J gave up 1 base, with 15 bases separating them. This CDR3 has 16 residues. The germline V gene has CDR1 LNHDA and CDR2 SQIVND (reference sequence).